This paragraph covers one T cell receptor (beta chain) sequence. Its antigen is undetermined. V shed 5 bases, J shed 8 bases, and the junction held 2 bases outside the gene matches. The CDR3 is made up of 11 amino acids. Looked up from germline, CDR1 is GTSNPN and CDR2 is SVGIG (reference sequence). The sample is drawn from a study of cytomegalovirus exposure and HLA in healthy donors. Study conclusions and caveats: Most TCR sequences were seen very rarely across donors, but some public TCRs occurred in many.

Amplification used 60 Vbeta primers and 13 Jbeta primers. Clones were sequenced by immunoSEQ multiplex PCR, and TCRdb holds only the in-frame ones, with some missing. The table for this sample gives approximately 110,000 clones. The rearrangement uses TRBV30 and TRBJ1-2; 10 bases line up with TRBD1. Sequencing used PBMCs. This sequence originates from a young man in good health and CMV-seronegative. The chain's CDR3 is CAWATGGGYTF. In nucleotides, the CDR3 is TGTGCCTGGGCGACAGGGGGCGGCTACACCTTC.